Described below is a single T cell receptor beta chain sequence and its context. The ends were cut back, 0 bases at V and 1 base at J, with 16 bases in the middle. CDR1 SGHVS and CDR2 FQNEAQ come from the germline V gene. The CDR3 consists of 18 residues. MiXCR, run by TCRdb on the RT-PCR reads, gives a single entry per CDR3 protein. The sample shows around 700,000 distinct CDR3 sequences, 13% to 15% of them seen only once. Sequencing was done on a sample of memory CD4+ T cells from blood. This sequence originates from a female donor in good health, serving as a healthy control. The rearrangement uses TRBV7-8 and TRBJ2-1; possibly TRBD1 for D (5 bases). This chain's CDR3 is CASSLAWITPGSYNEQFF. The CDR3 coding sequence is TGTGCCAGCAGCTTAGCTTGGATCACCCCAGGGTCCTACAATGAGCAGTTCTTC.